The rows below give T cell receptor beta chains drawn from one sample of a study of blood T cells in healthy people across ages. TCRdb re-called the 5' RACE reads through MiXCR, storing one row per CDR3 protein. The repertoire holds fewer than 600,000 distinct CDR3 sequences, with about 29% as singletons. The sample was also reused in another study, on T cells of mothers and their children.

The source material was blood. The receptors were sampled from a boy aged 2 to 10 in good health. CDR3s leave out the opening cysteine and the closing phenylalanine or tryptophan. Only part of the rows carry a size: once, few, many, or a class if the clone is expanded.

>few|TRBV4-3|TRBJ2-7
ASSQDLAGGVFNEQY
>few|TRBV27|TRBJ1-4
ASSRMTGRINEKLF
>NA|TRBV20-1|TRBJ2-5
SARDSQRGEIETQY
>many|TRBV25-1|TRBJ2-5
ASSDFQETQY
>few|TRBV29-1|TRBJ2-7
SVEDPRTSGYEQY
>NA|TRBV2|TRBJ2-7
ASSKGDRPYEQY
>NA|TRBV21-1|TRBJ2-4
ASTSRDILLSKNIQY
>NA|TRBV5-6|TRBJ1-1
ASSLAGGQGEAF
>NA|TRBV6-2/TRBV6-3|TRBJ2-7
ASSNRYEQY
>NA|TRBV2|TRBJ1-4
ASSAEAVGNEKLF
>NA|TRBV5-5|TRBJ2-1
ASSLGPILRDEQF
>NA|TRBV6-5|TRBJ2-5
AGSARDSQETQY
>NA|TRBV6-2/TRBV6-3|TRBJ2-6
ASSSTASGANVLT
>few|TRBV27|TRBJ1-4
ASSSLRTHEKLF
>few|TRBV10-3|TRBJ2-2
AISESAAGELF
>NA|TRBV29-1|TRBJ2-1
SVQPTEISYNEQF
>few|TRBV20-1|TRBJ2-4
SAATGTGGNIQY
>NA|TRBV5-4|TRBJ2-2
ASSLPINTGELF
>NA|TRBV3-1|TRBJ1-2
ASSHGRTGVNYGYT
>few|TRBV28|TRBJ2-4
ASGSENLLAKNIQY
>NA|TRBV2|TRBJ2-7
AEVRGPYEQY
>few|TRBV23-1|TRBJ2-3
ASSQSIGRRHSTDTQY
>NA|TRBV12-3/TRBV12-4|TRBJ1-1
ASSFGDRGLLAF
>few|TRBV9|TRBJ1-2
ASSVAGYGYT
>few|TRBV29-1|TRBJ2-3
SVDGGRVTDTQY
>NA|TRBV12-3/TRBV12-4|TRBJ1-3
ASSGGDFSGNTIY
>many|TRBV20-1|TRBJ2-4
SAVGTLLAKNIQY
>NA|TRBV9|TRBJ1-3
ASSDKTGFSSGNTIY
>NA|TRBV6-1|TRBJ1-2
ASRDPGAGSNYGYT
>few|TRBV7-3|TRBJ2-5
ASSLTTEETQY
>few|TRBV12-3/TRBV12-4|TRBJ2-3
ASSLVTTDTQY
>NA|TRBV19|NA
ASSIPTTGQGYEQY
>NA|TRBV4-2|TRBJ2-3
ASSQGRDRSTDTQY
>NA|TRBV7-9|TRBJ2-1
ASSSTEGVGDRAYNEQF
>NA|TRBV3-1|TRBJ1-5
ASSPRGLDSNQPQH
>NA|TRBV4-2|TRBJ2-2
ASSQGDGGTGELF
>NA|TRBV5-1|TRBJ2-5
ASSREAKETQY
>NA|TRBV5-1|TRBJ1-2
ASSQRERDYGYT
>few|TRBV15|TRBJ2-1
ATSGDREGIHEQF
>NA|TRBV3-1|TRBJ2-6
ASSQEQDSGANVLT
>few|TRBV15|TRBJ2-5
ATSRDWVRETQY
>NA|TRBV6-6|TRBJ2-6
ASSYSTTGANVLT
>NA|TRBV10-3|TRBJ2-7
AISDSRYEQY
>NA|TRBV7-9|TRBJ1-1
ASSPPPPGNTEAF
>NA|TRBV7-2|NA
ASSRMTASYEQY
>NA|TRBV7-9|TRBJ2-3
ASSADGARDTQY
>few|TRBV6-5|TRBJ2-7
ASSYARARERDYEQY